This entry lists 12 T cell receptor beta chains sequenced from one sample in a study of T cell changes during pregnancy in multiple sclerosis (dated by TCRdb to between 2018 and 2020). Library preparation used the immunoSEQ multiplex PCR assay. Not all clones reach the TCRdb copy of this immuneACCESS table, which keeps in-frame sequences only. Checked studies attribute under half of the gap to unresolved V genes and leave the rest unexplained. Present in this sample are about 79,000 clones, 93% of which were seen just once. Approximately 0.71% of the sample belongs to the ten largest clones. The sample here was peripheral blood, taken in the second trimester of pregnancy. The receptor set was obtained from a female donor in good health, enrolled as a control in a pregnancy study.

V usage is TRBV7-2 and J usage is TRBJ1-2, with 9 bases that match TRBD1. CDR3 length: 16 amino acids. Germline loops: CDR1 SGHTA, CDR2 FQGNSA. With 3 bases clipped from V and 2 bases from J, the junction kept 7 bases outside the gene matches. The CDR3 loop is CASSFLRDRDNYGYTF. The DNA of the CDR3 is TGTGCCAGCAGCTTCCTCCGGGACAGGGACAACTATGGCTACACCTTC.

This rearrangement joins TRBV7-9 to TRBJ2-3, with 7 nucleotides matching TRBD2. CDR1 is SEHNR, CDR2 FQNEAQ, per germline (reference sequence). This CDR3 is built from 15 residues. With 1 base clipped from V and 5 bases from J, the junction kept 6 bases outside the gene matches. CDR3: CASSLGLGEGDTQYF. Here the CDR3 DNA reads TGTGCCAGCAGCTTAGGACTAGGGGAGGGAGATACGCAGTATTTT.

This chain links TRBV10-3 with TRBJ1-1; D ambiguous. The CDR3 length is 15 residues. V was trimmed by 6 bases and J by 4 bases, leaving 18 bases between them. Germline lookup yields CDR1 ENHRY and CDR2 SYGVKD. DNA for the CDR3: TGTGCCATCAGGCCCAGAGACCACGAGGGCACTGAAGCTTTCTTT. Translation: CAIRPRDHEGTEAFF.

This clone has just one count. The chain employs TRBV7-3 and TRBJ2-1; TRBD2 matches 10 bases. CDR3 length: 15 residues. The germline V gene encodes CDR1 SGHTA and CDR2 FQGTGA. Losses at the gene ends were 1 base for V and 8 bases for J; bases not matched to a gene: 5. The DNA for the CDR3 is TGTGCCAGCAGCTTAAAGAGCGGGGGGGCTGATGAGCAGTTCTTC. Translating gives CASSLKSGGADEQFF.

The rearrangement joins TRBV30 to TRBJ2-3, with 12 nucleotides matching TRBD2. CDR1 is GTSNPN and CDR2 is SVGIG in the germline V gene (reference sequence). The CDR3 has 15 amino acids. V was clipped by 3 bases and J by 5 bases; unmatched bases: 6. The CDR3 nucleotides read TGTGCCTGGAGCGGACTAGCGGGGTTAGGAGATACGCAGTATTTT. This encodes CAWSGLAGLGDTQYF.

The chain links TRBV10-3 to TRBJ1-5; weak D call: TRBD1 (6 bases). The V and J ends lost 8 bases and 2 bases respectively, with 13 bases between them. CDR3 length: 14 amino acids. Germline-derived CDR1 and CDR2 are ENHRY and SYGVKD. Here the CDR3 reads CAIRGEGGNQPQHF. In nucleotides, the CDR3 is TGTGCCATCCGTGGGGAGGGGGGCAATCAGCCCCAGCATTTT.

The gene calls are TRBV2 and TRBJ1-5; 12 bases line up with TRBD1. After removal of 8 bases from V and 7 bases from J, the junction contained 6 bases not matched to a gene. The germline V gene encodes CDR1 SNHLY and CDR2 FYNNEI. The CDR3 totals 14 residues. CDR3 residues: CASQGTGGYQPQHF. For the CDR3, the DNA is TGTGCCAGCCAGGGGACAGGGGGCTACCAGCCCCAGCATTTT.

CDR3 bases: TGTGCCAGCAGCGTACGACAGGGAGACTATGGCTACACCTTC. This gives the protein CASSVRQGDYGYTF. The J gene is TRBJ1-2, the V gene TRBV7-2; the match to TRBD1 covers 7 bases. The V gene's germline CDR1 is SGHTA and CDR2 FQGNSA. This CDR3 comprises 14 residues. With 5 bases clipped from V and 3 bases from J, the junction kept 6 bases outside the gene matches.

V is TRBV27 and J is TRBJ1-6; no firm D call. The CDR3 consists of 14 residues. The germline gives CDR1 MNHEY, CDR2 SMNVEV (reference sequence). V was pared by 6 bases and J by 0 bases, with 6 bases between. In nucleotides, the CDR3 is TGTGCCAGCAGCCTAAGCTCCTATAATTCACCCCTCCACTTT. Amino acids: CASSLSSYNSPLHF.

The V gene is TRBV9, the J gene TRBJ1-2; tentatively, D is TRBD1 (6 bases). Germline-derived CDR1 and CDR2 are SGDLS and YYNGEE. The CDR3 is 14 amino acids. Deletions cut 0 bases from V and 4 bases from J, with 10 bases between. The CDR3 sequence: CASSVEGDTYGYTF. Written as DNA, the CDR3 is TGTGCCAGCAGCGTAGAGGGGGACACCTATGGCTACACCTTC.

This chain uses TRBV7-3 with TRBJ2-1, with D possibly matching TRBD2 (6 bases). The V gene's germline CDR1 is SGHTA and CDR2 FQGTGA. The V end lost 3 bases, the J end lost 12 bases, and 21 bases lay between the germline ends. This CDR3 contains 15 residues. CDR3 protein: CASSFSGGGGDGQFF. The CDR3 coding sequence is TGTGCCAGCAGCTTCTCCGGGGGAGGTGGTGATGGGCAGTTCTTC. The complete variable domain, with remaining parts taken from reference TRBV7-3 and TRBJ2-1, reads GAGVSQTPSNKVTEKGKYVELRCDPISGHTALYWYRQSLGQGPEFLIYFQGTGAADDSGLPNDRFFAVRPEGSVSTLKIQRTERGDSAVYLCASSFSGGGGDGQFFGPGTRLTVL.

The CDR3 DNA sequence: TGTGCCAGCAGCTTAGCCCTGGCGGGGGGATGGGATGAGCAGTTCTTC. It encodes CASSLALAGGWDEQFF. The chain recombines TRBV7-9 with TRBJ2-1, with 8 bases identical to TRBD2. The V and J ends lost 0 bases and 8 bases, in that order; junction bases with no gene match: 9. CDR3 length: 16 amino acids. The germline gives CDR1 SEHNR, CDR2 FQNEAQ (reference sequence).